These T cell receptor beta chains were read from a single sample in a study of read filtering for tumor transcriptome and immune sequencing. TCRdb passed the reads through MiXCR, listing each CDR3 protein once. The table shows about 57,000 distinct CDR3 sequences, with about 14% occurring only once. The specimen sequenced was a population of CD138-negative cells sorted from bone marrow. All receptors come from a donor aged 40 or older with multiple myeloma. Both conserved end residues are part of each CDR3. The D gene is left open where the match is weak. A clone size is listed for some rows: how often the clone was seen (once, few, many), or a class if it is expanded.

TRBJ1-3	many	TRBV20-1	TRBD1	CSARDVARTGVSGNTIYF	TGCAGTGCTAGAGATGTCGCCCGAACAGGGGTGTCTGGAAACACCATATATTTT
TRBJ2-5	.	TRBV11-1	TRBD1	CASSLGPGTGQETQYF	TGTGCCAGCAGCTTAGGACCTGGGACAGGGCAAGAGACCCAGTATTTC
TRBJ2-7	many	TRBV19	TRBD1	CASSVRQGAAYEQYF	TGTGCCAGTAGTGTAAGACAGGGGGCCGCCTACGAGCAGTACTTC
TRBJ1-6	many	TRBV5-6	TRBD1	CASSNRWTGEKNSPLHF	TGTGCCAGCAGCAACCGCTGGACAGGGGAAAAGAATTCACCCCTCCACTTT
TRBJ2-3	many	TRBV4-1	.	CASSQEGYGTDTQYF	TGCGCCAGCAGCCAAGAAGGGTATGGGACAGATACGCAGTATTTT
TRBJ2-7	few	TRBV7-6	.	CASSLVGGDSYEQYF	TGTGCCAGCAGCTTAGTAGGGGGGGACTCCTACGAGCAGTACTTC
TRBJ2-1	many	TRBV20-1	.	CSARETLNNEQFF	TGCAGTGCTAGAGAAACACTCAACAATGAGCAGTTCTTC
TRBJ2-7	many	TRBV27	.	CASSLFGTPVYEQYF	TGTGCCAGCAGTTTATTTGGGACGCCTGTCTACGAGCAGTACTTC
TRBJ2-7	medium-sized	TRBV28	TRBD2	CASNGLAGAYEQYF	TGTGCCAGCAACGGGCTAGCGGGGGCCTACGAGCAGTACTTC
TRBJ2-5	many	TRBV7-2	.	CASSLVGDFKETQYF	TGTGCCAGCAGCTTAGTGGGGGACTTTAAAGAGACCCAGTACTTC
TRBJ2-1	.	TRBV7-8	TRBD2	CASSLSGTRNEQFF	TGTGCCAGCAGCTTATCGGGGACTAGGAATGAGCAGTTCTTC
TRBJ1-4	many	TRBV7-9	.	CASSLRDLNEKLFF	TGTGCCAGCAGCTTACGGGACTTAAATGAAAAACTGTTTTTT
TRBJ2-2	many	TRBV9	.	CASSRGAVGTGELFF	TGTGCCAGCAGCCGGGGGGCGGTCGGCACCGGGGAGCTGTTTTTT
TRBJ1-2	many	TRBV7-2	.	CASSFQTSYGYTF	TGTGCCAGCAGCTTTCAAACAAGCTATGGCTACACCTTC
TRBJ2-7	many	TRBV5-1	.	CASSLNRPYEQYF	TGCGCCAGCAGCTTGAACAGGCCCTACGAGCAGTACTTC
TRBJ2-3	.	TRBV12-3/TRBV12-4	.	CAISLTGGTDTQYF	TGTGCCATCAGTTTGACAGGAGGCACAGATACGCAGTATTTT
TRBJ1-1	.	TRBV3-1	.	CASSQAAAGGTEAFF	TGTGCCAGCAGCCAAGCAGCTGCAGGAGGCACTGAAGCTTTCTTT
TRBJ2-1	many	TRBV24-1	TRBD1	CATSDLGQGYNEQFF	TGTGCCACCAGTGATTTGGGACAGGGTTACAATGAGCAGTTCTTC
TRBJ2-7	many	TRBV7-9	.	CASSLARGAPDEQYF	TGTGCCAGCAGCTTAGCGAGAGGGGCGCCTGACGAGCAGTACTTC
TRBJ2-4	many	TRBV12-5	.	CASGLGQPKNIQYF	TGTGCTAGTGGTTTGGGACAACCCAAAAACATTCAGTACTTC
TRBJ2-1	many	TRBV7-2	TRBD2	CASGLAGVDEQFF	TGTGCCAGCGGACTAGCGGGAGTTGATGAGCAGTTCTTC
TRBJ2-3	many	TRBV7-6	TRBD2	CASSQVLAGAVDTQYF	TGTGCCAGCAGCCAGGTTCTAGCGGGAGCAGTAGATACGCAGTATTTT
TRBJ2-6	.	TRBV5-1	.	CASSQTTGSSGANVLTF	TGCGCCAGCAGCCAGACTACAGGTTCCTCCGGGGCCAACGTCCTGACTTTC
TRBJ2-5	few	TRBV7-9	.	CASSLGLASTQYF	TGTGCCAGCAGCTTGGGACTCGCGTCGACCCAGTACTTC
TRBJ2-1	many	TRBV29-1	TRBD2	CSVDGTSGSNEQFF	TGCAGCGTGGACGGGACTAGCGGGAGCAATGAGCAGTTCTTC
TRBJ2-7	many	TRBV7-9	.	CASSYQGDLYF	TGTGCCAGCAGTTACCAAGGGGACTTGTACTTC
TRBJ1-1	many	TRBV7-2	.	CASSFGRMNTEAFF	TGTGCCAGCAGCTTTGGACGGATGAACACTGAAGCTTTCTTT
TRBJ1-1	many	TRBV20-1	TRBD1	CSARRGHTEAFF	TGCAGTGCTAGGAGGGGGCACACTGAAGCTTTCTTT
TRBJ2-7	many	TRBV14	.	CASSQDRARVREQYF	TGTGCCAGCAGCCAAGATAGGGCAAGGGTACGCGAGCAGTACTTC
TRBJ1-2	many	TRBV24-1	TRBD1	CATSGSSGTGSVYYGYTF	TGTGCCACCAGTGGCTCCTCCGGGACAGGGTCTGTTTACTATGGCTACACCTTC
TRBJ2-6	many	TRBV15	.	CATSRDHEIFSGANVLTF	TGTGCCACCAGCAGAGATCACGAAATTTTTTCTGGGGCCAACGTCCTGACTTTC
TRBJ2-2	many	TRBV20-1	TRBD2	CSARKTGTSGRAITGELFF	TGCAGTGCTAGAAAGACCGGGACTAGCGGGAGGGCCATTACCGGGGAGCTGTTTTTT
TRBJ2-2	many	TRBV28	.	CASLEQPNGELFF	TGTGCCAGCCTAGAACAACCCAACGGGGAGCTGTTTTTT
TRBJ2-1	many	TRBV29-1	TRBD2	CSVPGLEYNEQFF	TGCAGCGTTCCGGGACTAGAATACAATGAGCAGTTCTTC
TRBJ2-5	many	TRBV7-2	.	CASSLPWGTNQETQYF	TGTGCCAGCAGCCTCCCTTGGGGGACAAACCAAGAGACCCAGTACTTC
TRBJ2-7	.	TRBV27	.	CACSLSPGGQSYEQYF	TGTGCCTGCAGTTTATCCCCCGGGGGTCAGTCCTACGAGCAGTACTTC
TRBJ2-2	few	TRBV5-1	TRBD2	CASSLSGRGNTGELFF	TGCGCCAGCAGCCTTAGCGGGAGGGGGAACACCGGGGAGCTGTTTTTT
TRBJ2-1	.	TRBV20-1	.	CSAPDRKDYNEQFF	TGCAGTGCCCCGGACAGAAAAGATTACAATGAGCAGTTCTTC
TRBJ1-1	many	TRBV7-2	.	CASSFGQGGPMNTEAFF	TGTGCCAGCAGCTTTGGCCAGGGAGGACCCATGAACACTGAAGCTTTCTTT
TRBJ2-1	many	TRBV5-5	TRBD2	CASSRFLTSAFYNEQFF	TGTGCCAGCAGCCGTTTCCTGACTAGCGCTTTCTACAATGAGCAGTTCTTC
TRBJ2-3	many	TRBV10-3	.	CAISGTVLGSDTQYF	TGTGCCATCAGTGGGACCGTTCTCGGCTCAGATACGCAGTATTTT
TRBJ2-1	medium-sized	TRBV11-3	.	CASSLDRSSYNEQFF	TGTGCCAGCAGCTTAGATCGGTCCTCCTACAATGAGCAGTTCTTC
TRBJ2-5	many	TRBV21-1	.	CASSQDREELKTQYF	TGTGCCAGCAGCCAGGACAGGGAGGAACTAAAGACCCAGTACTTC
TRBJ1-2	many	TRBV24-1	TRBD1	CATSDADRIGYTF	TGTGCCACCAGTGATGCGGACAGGATCGGCTACACCTTC
TRBJ1-1	many	TRBV7-3	.	CASSFTGPNTEAFF	TGTGCCAGCAGCTTTACAGGACCTAACACTGAAGCTTTCTTT
TRBJ2-2	many	TRBV27	.	CASSFLRGLSWTGELFF	TGTGCCAGCAGTTTCCTCAGGGGCCTCTCGTGGACCGGGGAGCTGTTTTTT
TRBJ2-2	many	TRBV18	.	CASSPPIGKNTGELFF	TGTGCCAGCTCACCACCGATAGGGAAGAACACCGGGGAGCTGTTTTTT
TRBJ2-7	many	TRBV20-1	.	CSAREFTGVQYF	TGCAGTGCTAGAGAGTTTACAGGCGTACAGTACTTC
TRBJ2-7	many	TRBV5-1	.	CASSLGLGPSYEQYF	TGTGCCAGCAGCTTGGGACTGGGACCCAGCTACGAGCAGTACTTC
TRBJ2-6	.	TRBV7-6	TRBD1	CASSPRTGSGANVPTF	TGTGCCAGCAGCCCCAGGACAGGGTCTGGGGCCAACGTCCCGACTTTC
TRBJ1-1	many	TRBV4-1	.	CASSQAPIAGGSEAFF	TGCGCCAGCAGCCAGGCACCTATAGCCGGGGGCTCTGAAGCTTTCTTT
TRBJ2-2	.	TRBV4-1	TRBD1	CASSQMGQGNTGELFF	TGCGCCAGCAGCCAAATGGGACAGGGAAACACCGGGGAGCTGTTTTTT
TRBJ2-5	few	TRBV12-3/TRBV12-4	.	CASRARVGETQYF	TGTGCCAGCAGGGCCAGGGTGGGGGAGACCCAGTACTTC
TRBJ2-2	many	TRBV19	TRBD1	CASSPDRGRGELFF	TGTGCCAGTAGCCCTGACAGGGGAAGAGGGGAGCTGTTTTTT
TRBJ2-1	.	TRBV9	.	CASSVGGINEQFF	TGTGCCAGCAGCGTGGGGGGAATCAATGAGCAGTTCTTC
TRBJ2-1	many	TRBV20-1	TRBD2	CSARDLASGSWNEQFF	TGCAGTGCTAGAGATTTGGCTAGCGGGAGTTGGAATGAGCAGTTCTTC
TRBJ2-1	many	TRBV7-9	.	CASSTYNEQFF	TGTGCCAGCAGCACATACAATGAGCAGTTCTTC
TRBJ2-3	many	TRBV7-6	TRBD2	CASSLGFGGRDTQYF	TGTGCCAGCAGCTTAGGATTCGGCGGGAGAGATACGCAGTATTTT
TRBJ2-7	many	TRBV14	.	CASSHRGQLSSYEQYF	TGTGCCAGCAGCCATCGCGGACAGTTGAGCTCCTACGAGCAGTACTTC